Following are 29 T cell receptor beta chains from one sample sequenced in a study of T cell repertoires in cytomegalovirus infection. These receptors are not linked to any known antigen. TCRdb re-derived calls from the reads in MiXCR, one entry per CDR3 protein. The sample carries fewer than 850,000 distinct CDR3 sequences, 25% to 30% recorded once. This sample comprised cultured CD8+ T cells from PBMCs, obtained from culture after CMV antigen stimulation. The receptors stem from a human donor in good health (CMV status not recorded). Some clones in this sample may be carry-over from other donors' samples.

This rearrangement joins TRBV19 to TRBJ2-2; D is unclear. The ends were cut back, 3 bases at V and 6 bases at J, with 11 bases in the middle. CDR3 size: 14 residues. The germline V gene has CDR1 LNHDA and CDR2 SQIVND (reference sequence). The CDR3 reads CASSMKEFSGELFF. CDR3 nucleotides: TGTGCCAGTAGTATGAAGGAATTTTCCGGGGAGCTGTTTTTT.

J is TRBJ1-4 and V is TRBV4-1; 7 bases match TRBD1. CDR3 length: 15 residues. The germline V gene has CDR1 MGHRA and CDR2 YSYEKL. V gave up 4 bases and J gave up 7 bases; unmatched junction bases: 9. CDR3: CASSRSTGDSEKLFF. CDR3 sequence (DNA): TGCGCCAGCAGCCGAAGCACAGGGGATAGTGAAAAACTGTTTTTT.

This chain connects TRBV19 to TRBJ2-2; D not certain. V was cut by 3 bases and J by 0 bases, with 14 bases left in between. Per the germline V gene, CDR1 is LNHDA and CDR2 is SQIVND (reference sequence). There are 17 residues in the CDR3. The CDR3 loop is CASSMAALHANTGELFF. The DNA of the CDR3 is TGTGCCAGTAGTATGGCGGCATTACACGCGAACACCGGGGAGCTGTTTTTT.

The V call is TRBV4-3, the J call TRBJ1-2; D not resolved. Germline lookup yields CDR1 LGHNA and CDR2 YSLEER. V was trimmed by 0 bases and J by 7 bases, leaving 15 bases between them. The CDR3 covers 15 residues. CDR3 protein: CASSQDLVAVAGYTF. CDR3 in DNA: TGCGCCAGCAGCCAAGATCTGGTCGCGGTCGCTGGCTACACCTTC.

The CDR3 here is CASSSQPADTQYF. CDR3 sequence (DNA): TGTGCCAGCAGTTCCCAGCCCGCAGATACGCAGTATTTT. The chain has TRBV6-2 or TRBV6-3 and TRBJ2-3; no definite D call. CDR1 and CDR2 (germline): MNHEY, SVGEGT. The CDR3 is 13 residues long. Trimming pared 4 bases from V and 4 bases from J, leaving 9 bases between.

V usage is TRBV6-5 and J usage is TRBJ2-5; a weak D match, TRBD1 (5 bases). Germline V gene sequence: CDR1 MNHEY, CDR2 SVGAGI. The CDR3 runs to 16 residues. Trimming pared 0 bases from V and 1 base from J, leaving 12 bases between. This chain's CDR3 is CASSYSSLGPQETQYF. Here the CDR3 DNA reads TGTGCCAGCAGTTACTCCTCATTGGGGCCCCAAGAGACCCAGTACTTC.

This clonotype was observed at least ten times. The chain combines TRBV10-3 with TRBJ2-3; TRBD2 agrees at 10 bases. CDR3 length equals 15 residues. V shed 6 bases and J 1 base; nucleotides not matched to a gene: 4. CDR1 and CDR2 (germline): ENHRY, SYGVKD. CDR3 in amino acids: CAIRVLAGGTDTQYF. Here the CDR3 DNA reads TGTGCCATCAGGGTTCTAGCGGGGGGCACAGATACGCAGTATTTT.

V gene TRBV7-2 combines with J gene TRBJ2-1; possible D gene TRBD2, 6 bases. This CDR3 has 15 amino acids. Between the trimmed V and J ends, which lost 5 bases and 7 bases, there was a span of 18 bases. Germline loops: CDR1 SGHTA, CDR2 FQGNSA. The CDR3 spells CASSQVQIRGNEQFF. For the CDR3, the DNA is TGTGCCAGCAGCCAGGTCCAGATCCGGGGGAATGAGCAGTTCTTC. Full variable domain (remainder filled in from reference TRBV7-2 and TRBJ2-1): GAGVSQSPSNKVTEKGKDVELRCDPISGHTALYWYRQSLGQGLEFLIYFQGNSAPDKSGLPSDRFSAERTGGSVSTLTIQRTQQEDSAVYLCASSQVQIRGNEQFFGPGTRLTVL.

The CDR3 DNA reads TGCGCCAGCAGCCCCAGGGGGTTTGGGGAGCTGTTTTTT. Translated: CASSPRGFGELFF. The genes are TRBV4-1 and TRBJ2-2; 7 bases fit TRBD1. The CDR3 is 13 amino acids. CDR1 and CDR2 from the germline V gene are MGHRA and YSYEKL. Trimming removed 4 bases from V and 8 bases from J; junction bases left unmatched: 4.

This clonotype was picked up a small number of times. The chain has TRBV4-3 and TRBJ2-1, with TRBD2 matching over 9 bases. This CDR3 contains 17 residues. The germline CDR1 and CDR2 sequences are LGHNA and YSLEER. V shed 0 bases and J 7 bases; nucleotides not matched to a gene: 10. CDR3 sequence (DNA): TGCGCCAGCAGCCAAGAACGGGCTGCGGGGGGGCGGAATGAGCAGTTCTTC. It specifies CASSQERAAGGRNEQFF.

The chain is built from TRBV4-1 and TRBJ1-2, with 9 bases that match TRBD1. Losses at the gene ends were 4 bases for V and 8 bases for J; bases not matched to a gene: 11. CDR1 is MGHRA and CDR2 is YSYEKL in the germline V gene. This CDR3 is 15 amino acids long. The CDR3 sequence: CASSLDRGPPWGYTF. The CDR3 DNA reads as TGCGCCAGCAGCCTGGACAGGGGCCCTCCGTGGGGCTACACCTTC.

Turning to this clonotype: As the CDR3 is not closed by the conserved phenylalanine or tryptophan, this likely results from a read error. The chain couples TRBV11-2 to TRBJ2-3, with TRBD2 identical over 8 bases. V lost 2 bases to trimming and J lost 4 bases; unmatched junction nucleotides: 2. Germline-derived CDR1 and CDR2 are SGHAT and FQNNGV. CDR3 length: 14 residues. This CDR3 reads CASSLTSGSDTQYL. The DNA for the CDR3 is TGTGCCAGCAGCTTAACTAGCGGTTCAGATACGCAGTATTTA.

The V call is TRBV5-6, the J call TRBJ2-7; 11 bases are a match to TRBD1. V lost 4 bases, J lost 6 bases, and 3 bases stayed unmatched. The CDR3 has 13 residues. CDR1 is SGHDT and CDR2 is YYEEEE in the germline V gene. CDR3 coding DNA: TGTGCCAGCAGCGCAGGGACAGGGGGCGAGCAGTACTTC. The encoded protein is CASSAGTGGEQYF. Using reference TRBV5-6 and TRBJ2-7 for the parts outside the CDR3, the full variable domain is DAGVTQSPTHLIKTRGQQVTLRCSPKSGHDTVSWYQQALGQGPQFIFQYYEEEERQRGNFPDRFSGHQFPNYSSELNVNALLLGDSALYLCASSAGTGGEQYFGPGTRLTVT.

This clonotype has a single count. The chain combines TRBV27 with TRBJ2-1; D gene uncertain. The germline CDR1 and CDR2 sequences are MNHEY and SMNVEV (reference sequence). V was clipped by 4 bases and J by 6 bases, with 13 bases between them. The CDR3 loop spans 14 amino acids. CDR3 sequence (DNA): TGTGCCAGCAGTTGGTTGCGGCATTCCAATGAGCAGTTCTTC. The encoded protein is CASSWLRHSNEQFF.

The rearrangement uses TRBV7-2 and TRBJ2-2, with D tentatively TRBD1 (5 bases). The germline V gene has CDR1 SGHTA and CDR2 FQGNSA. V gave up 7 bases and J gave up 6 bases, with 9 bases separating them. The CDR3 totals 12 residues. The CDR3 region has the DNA TGTGCCAGCATCGTAGGGGCCGGGGAGCTGTTTTTT. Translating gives CASIVGAGELFF.

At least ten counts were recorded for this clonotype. CDR3 DNA sequence: TGTGCCAGCAGGTCTAACTATGGCTACACCTTC. It is translated as CASRSNYGYTF. The J gene is TRBJ1-2, the V gene TRBV2; D not certain. This CDR3 is 11 amino acids long. V was shortened by 6 bases and J by 0 bases, with 2 bases between the two germline ends. Germline CDR1 reads SNHLY; CDR2 reads FYNNEI.

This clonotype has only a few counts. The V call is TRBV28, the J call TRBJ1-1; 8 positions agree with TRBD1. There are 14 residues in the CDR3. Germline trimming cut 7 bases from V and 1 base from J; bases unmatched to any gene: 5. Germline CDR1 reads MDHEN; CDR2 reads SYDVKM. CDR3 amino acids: CASIHRGANTEAFF. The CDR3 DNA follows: TGTGCCAGCATACACAGGGGGGCGAACACTGAAGCTTTCTTT.

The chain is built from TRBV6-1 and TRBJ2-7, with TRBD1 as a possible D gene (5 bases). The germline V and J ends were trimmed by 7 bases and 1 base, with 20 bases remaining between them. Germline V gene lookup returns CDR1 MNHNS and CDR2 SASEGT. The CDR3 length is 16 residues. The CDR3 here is CASTQATRRESYEQYF. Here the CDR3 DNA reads TGTGCCAGCACTCAAGCGACTCGCAGGGAATCCTACGAGCAGTACTTC.

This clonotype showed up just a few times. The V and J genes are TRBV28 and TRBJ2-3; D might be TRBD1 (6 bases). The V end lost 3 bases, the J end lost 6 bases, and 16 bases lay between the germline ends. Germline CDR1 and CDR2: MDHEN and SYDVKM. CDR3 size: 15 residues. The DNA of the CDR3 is TGTGCCAGCAGTTTGTCAGACAGGATCATCGATACGCAGTATTTT. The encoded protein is CASSLSDRIIDTQYF.

This CDR3 reads CASRFWTGGPYNEQFF. CDR3 nucleotide sequence: TGTGCCAGCAGATTCTGGACAGGGGGCCCCTACAATGAGCAGTTCTTC. The chain combines TRBV3-1 with TRBJ2-1; TRBD1 matches 11 bases. The CDR3 length is 16 residues. V lost 6 bases to trimming and J lost 2 bases; unmatched junction nucleotides: 6. CDR1 is LGHDT and CDR2 is YNNKEL in the germline V gene (reference sequence).

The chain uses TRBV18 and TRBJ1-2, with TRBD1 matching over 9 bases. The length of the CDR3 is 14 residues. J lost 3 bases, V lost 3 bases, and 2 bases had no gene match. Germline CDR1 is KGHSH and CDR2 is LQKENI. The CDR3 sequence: CASSPRTGDYGYTF. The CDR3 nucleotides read TGTGCCAGCTCACCTCGGACAGGGGACTATGGCTACACCTTC.

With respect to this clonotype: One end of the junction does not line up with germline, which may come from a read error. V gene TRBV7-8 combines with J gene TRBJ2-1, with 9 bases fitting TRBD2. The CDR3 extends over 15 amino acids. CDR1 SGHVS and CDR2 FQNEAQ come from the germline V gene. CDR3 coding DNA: TGTGTCAGCAGCCCCGGCGGCGGGGGGGCCTGGGAGCAGTTCTTT. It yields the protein CVSSPGGGGAWEQFF.

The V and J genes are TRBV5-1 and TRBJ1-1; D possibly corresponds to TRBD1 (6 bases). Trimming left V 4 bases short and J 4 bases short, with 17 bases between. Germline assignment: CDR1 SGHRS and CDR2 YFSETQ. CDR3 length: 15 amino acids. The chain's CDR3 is CASSAGRGAVTEAFF. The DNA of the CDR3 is TGCGCCAGCAGCGCCGGCAGGGGCGCGGTCACTGAAGCTTTCTTT.

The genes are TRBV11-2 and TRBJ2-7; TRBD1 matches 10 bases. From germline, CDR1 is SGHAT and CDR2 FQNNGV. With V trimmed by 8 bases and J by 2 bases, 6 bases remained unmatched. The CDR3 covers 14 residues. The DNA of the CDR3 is TGTGCCAGCTGCGCCGGGACAGGGGCCTACGAGCAGTACGTC. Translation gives CASCAGTGAYEQYV.

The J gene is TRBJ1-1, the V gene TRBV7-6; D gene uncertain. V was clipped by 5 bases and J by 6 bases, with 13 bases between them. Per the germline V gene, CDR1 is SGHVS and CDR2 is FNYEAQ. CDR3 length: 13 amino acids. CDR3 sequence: CASSTGGNSEAFF. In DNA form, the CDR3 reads TGTGCCAGCAGCACTGGAGGGAATTCTGAAGCTTTCTTT. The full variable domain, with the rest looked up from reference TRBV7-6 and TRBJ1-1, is GAGVSQSPRYKVTKRGQDVALRCDPISGHVSLYWYRQALGQGPEFLTYFNYEAQQDKSGLPNDRFSAERPEGSISTLTIQRTEQRDSAMYRCASSTGGNSEAFFGQGTRLTVV.

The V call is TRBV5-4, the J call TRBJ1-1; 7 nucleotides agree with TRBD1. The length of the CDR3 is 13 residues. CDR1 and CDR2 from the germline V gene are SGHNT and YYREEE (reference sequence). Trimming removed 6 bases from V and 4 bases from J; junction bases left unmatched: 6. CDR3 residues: CASNPTGFTEAFF. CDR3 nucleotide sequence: TGTGCCAGCAACCCGACAGGGTTCACTGAAGCTTTCTTT.

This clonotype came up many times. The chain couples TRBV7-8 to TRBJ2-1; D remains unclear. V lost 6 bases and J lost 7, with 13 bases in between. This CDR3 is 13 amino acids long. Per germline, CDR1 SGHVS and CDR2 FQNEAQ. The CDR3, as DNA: TGTGCCAGCAGTCAGGCTCCATGGAATGAGCAGTTCTTC. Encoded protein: CASSQAPWNEQFF.

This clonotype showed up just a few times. The CDR3 DNA reads TGTGCCAGCATCCCTCTGGCACAGGTATTCTACAATGAGCAGTTCTTC. This gives the protein CASIPLAQVFYNEQFF. The chain recombines TRBV7-2 with TRBJ2-1, with a weak D call TRBD1 (5 bases). The CDR3 is 16 amino acids. CDR1 is SGHTA, CDR2 FQGNSA, per germline. Between the trimmed V and J ends, which lost 7 bases and 3 bases, there was a span of 19 bases.

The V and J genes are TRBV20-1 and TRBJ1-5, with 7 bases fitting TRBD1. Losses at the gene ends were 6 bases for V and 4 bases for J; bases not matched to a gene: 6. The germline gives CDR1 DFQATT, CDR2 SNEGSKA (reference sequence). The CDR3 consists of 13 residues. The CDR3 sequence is CSAVGQENQPQHF. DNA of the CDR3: TGCAGTGCAGTTGGACAGGAAAATCAGCCCCAGCATTTT.